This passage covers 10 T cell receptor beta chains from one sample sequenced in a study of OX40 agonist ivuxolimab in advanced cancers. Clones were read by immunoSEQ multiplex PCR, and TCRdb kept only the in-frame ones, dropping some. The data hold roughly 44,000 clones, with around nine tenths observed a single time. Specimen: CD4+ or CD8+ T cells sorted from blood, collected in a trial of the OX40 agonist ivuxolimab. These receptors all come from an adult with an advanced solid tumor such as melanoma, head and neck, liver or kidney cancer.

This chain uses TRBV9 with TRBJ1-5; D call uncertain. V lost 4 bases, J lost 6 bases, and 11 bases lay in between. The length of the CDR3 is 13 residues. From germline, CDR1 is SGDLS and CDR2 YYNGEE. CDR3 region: CASSTTGRQPQHF. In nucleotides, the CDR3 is TGTGCCAGCAGCACAACTGGGCGTCAGCCCCAGCATTTT.

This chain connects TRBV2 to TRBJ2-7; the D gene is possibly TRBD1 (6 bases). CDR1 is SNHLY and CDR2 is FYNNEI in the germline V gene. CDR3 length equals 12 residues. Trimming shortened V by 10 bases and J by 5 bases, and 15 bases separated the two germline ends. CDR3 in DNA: TGTGCCACCCTCATGGACAGTAACGAGCAGTACTTC. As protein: CATLMDSNEQYF.

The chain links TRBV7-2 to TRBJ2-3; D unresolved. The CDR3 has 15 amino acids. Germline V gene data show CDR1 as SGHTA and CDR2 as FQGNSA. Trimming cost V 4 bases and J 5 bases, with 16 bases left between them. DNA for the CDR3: TGTGCCAGCAGCTCCCGTCCTTTCGGCCAAGATACGCAGTATTTT. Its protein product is CASSSRPFGQDTQYF.

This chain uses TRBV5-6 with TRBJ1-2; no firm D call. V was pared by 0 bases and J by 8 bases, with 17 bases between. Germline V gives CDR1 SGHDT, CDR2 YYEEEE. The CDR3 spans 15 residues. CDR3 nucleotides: TGTGCCAGCAGCTTGGGCAGGCTAGACCGTATGGGCTACACCTTC. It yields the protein CASSLGRLDRMGYTF.

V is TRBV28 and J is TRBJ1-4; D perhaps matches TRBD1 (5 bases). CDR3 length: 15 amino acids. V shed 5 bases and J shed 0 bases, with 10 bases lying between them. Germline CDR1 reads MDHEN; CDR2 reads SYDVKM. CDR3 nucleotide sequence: TGTGCCAGCAGTACACGGACAACAACTAATGAAAAACTGTTTTTT. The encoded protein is CASSTRTTTNEKLFF. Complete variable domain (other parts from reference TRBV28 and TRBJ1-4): DVKVTQSSRYLVKRTGEKVFLECVQDMDHENMFWYRQDPGLGLRLIYFSYDVKMKEKGDIPEGYSVSREKKERFSLILESASTNQTSMYLCASSTRTTTNEKLFFGSGTQLSVL.

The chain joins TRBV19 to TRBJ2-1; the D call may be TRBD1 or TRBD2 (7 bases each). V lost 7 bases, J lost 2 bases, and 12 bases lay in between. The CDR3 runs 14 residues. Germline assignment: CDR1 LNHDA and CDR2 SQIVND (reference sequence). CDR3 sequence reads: CASTGGGPYNEQFF. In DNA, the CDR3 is TGTGCCAGTACAGGGGGGGGGCCCTACAATGAGCAGTTCTTC. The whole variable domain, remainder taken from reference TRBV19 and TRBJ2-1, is DGGITQSPKYLFRKEGQNVTLSCEQNLNHDAMYWYRQDPGQGLRLIYYSQIVNDFQKGDIAEGYSVSREKKESFPLTVTSAQKNPTAFYLCASTGGGPYNEQFFGPGTRLTVL.

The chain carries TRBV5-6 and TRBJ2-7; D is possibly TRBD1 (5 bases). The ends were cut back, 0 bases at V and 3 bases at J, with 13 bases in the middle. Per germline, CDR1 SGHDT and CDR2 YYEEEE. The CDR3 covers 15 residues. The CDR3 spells CASSLAMETGYEQYF. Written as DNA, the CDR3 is TGTGCCAGCAGCTTGGCCATGGAAACAGGCTACGAGCAGTACTTC.

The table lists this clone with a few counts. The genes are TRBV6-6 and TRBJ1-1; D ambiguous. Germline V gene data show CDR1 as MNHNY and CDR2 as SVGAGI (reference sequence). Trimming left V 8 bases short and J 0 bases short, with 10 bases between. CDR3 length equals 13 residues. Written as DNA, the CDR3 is TGTGCCAGCCTGCTTTCGATGAACACTGAAGCTTTCTTT. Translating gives CASLLSMNTEAFF.

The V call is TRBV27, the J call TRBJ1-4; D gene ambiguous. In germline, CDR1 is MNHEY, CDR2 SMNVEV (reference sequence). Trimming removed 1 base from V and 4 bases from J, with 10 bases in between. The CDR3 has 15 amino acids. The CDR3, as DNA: TGTGCCAGCAGTTTATATCCCCGGCATAATGAAAAACTGTTTTTT. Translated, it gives CASSLYPRHNEKLFF.

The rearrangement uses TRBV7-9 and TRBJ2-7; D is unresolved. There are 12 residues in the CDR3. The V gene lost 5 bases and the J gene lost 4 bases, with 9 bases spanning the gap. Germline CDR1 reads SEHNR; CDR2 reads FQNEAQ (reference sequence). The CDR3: CASSERVYEQYF. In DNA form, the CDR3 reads TGTGCCAGCAGCGAAAGGGTGTACGAGCAGTACTTC. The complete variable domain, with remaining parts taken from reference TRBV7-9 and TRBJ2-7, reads DTGVSQNPRHKITKRGQNVTFRCDPISEHNRLYWYRQTLGQGPEFLTYFQNEAQLEKSRLLSDRFSAERPKGSFSTLEIQRTEQGDSAMYLCASSERVYEQYFGPGTRLTVT.